One and the same sample provided the 25 T cell receptor beta chains below, sequenced in a study of shared clonotypes between healthy human individuals. Sequenced by immunoSEQ multiplex PCR; TCRdb stores in-frame clones only, minus some. The data show about 480,000 clones, with over 75% seen just once and around an eighth held by the top ten. The material sequenced was PBMCs. Receptor source: a woman between 40 and 50 years old in good health. Some clones in this sample may be carry-over from other donors' samples.

The J gene is TRBJ2-5, the V gene TRBV7-9; D is perhaps TRBD2 (5 bases). This CDR3 has 14 residues. V was shortened by 3 bases and J by 1 base, with 9 bases between the two germline ends. The germline V gene has CDR1 SEHNR and CDR2 FQNEAQ (reference sequence). The CDR3 protein is CASSFEGPQETQYF. The CDR3 nucleotides are TGTGCCAGCAGCTTCGAGGGCCCCCAAGAGACCCAGTACTTC.

This rearrangement joins TRBV7-9 to TRBJ1-3; D is undetermined. The germline gives CDR1 SEHNR, CDR2 FQNEAQ (reference sequence). This CDR3 has 16 residues. V lost 2 bases, J lost 0 bases, and 11 bases lay in between. The CDR3 reads CASSLSQFSSGNTIYF. In nucleotides, the CDR3 is TGTGCCAGCAGCTTATCACAGTTTAGCTCTGGAAACACCATATATTTT. Combining the CDR3 with reference TRBV7-9 and TRBJ1-3 gives the whole variable domain DTGVSQNPRHKITKRGQNVTFRCDPISEHNRLYWYRQTLGQGPEFLTYFQNEAQLEKSRLLSDRFSAERPKGSFSTLEIQRTEQGDSAMYLCASSLSQFSSGNTIYFGEGSWLTVV.

This clone was seen just once. This likely reflects a read error, since a far larger clone is one base away. This rearrangement joins TRBV7-9 to TRBJ1-3; the D gene is possibly TRBD1 (6 bases). The germline gives CDR1 SEHNR, CDR2 FQNEAQ (reference sequence). CDR3 size: 16 residues. The chain's CDR3 is CANSSGAGTSGNTIYF. In DNA form, the CDR3 reads TGTGCCAACAGCTCAGGGGCAGGGACCTCTGGAAACACCATATATTTT.

A few counts support this clone. The gene calls are TRBV5-4 and TRBJ2-5, with 14 bases identical to TRBD2. Germline V lookup: CDR1 SGHNT, CDR2 YYREEE (reference sequence). This CDR3 contains 17 residues. V lost 4 bases to trimming and J lost 2 bases; unmatched junction nucleotides: 7. The CDR3 DNA is TGTGCCAGCAGCGGCGGGACTAGCGGGAGCGGGCAAGAGACCCAGTACTTC. Its translation is CASSGGTSGSGQETQYF.

The chain couples TRBV7-8 to TRBJ2-1; TRBD2 might be the D (6 bases). Germline-derived CDR1 and CDR2 are SGHVS and FQNEAQ. The CDR3 is 16 amino acids. The V gene lost 1 base and the J gene lost 4 bases, with 14 bases spanning the gap. The CDR3 region is CASSLDAGLLYNEQFF. DNA for the CDR3: TGTGCCAGCAGCTTAGATGCGGGACTGTTGTACAATGAGCAGTTCTTC.

The chain employs TRBV13 and TRBJ1-4, with D perhaps matching TRBD1 (5 bases). Germline CDR1 PRHDT, CDR2 FYEKMQ (reference sequence). Trimming stripped 5 bases from V and 5 bases from J, with 12 bases between. This CDR3 region has 14 residues. The CDR3 DNA is TGTGCCAGCAGCGTATCAGGGAAGAATGAAAAACTGTTTTTT. Protein product: CASSVSGKNEKLFF.

The count of this clone is one. The gene calls are TRBV27 and TRBJ2-7; 9 bases are a match to TRBD1. Germline V gene data show CDR1 as MNHEY and CDR2 as SMNVEV (reference sequence). This CDR3 has 15 amino acids. Trimming took 4 bases from V and 5 from J; bases not matched to a gene: 9. This CDR3 reads CASSSSQGALNEQYF. Written as DNA, the CDR3 is TGTGCCAGCAGTTCCTCACAGGGGGCTCTAAACGAGCAGTACTTC.

This clone was seen more than once but under ten times. The rearrangement joins TRBV6-5 to TRBJ2-7, with TRBD1 identical over 8 bases. CDR1 and CDR2 from the germline V gene are MNHEY and SVGAGI. V was pared by 4 bases and J by 6 bases, with 5 bases of the junction left unmatched. The CDR3 sequence is 13 residues long. CDR3 protein: CASSFGQGGEQYF. CDR3 bases: TGTGCCAGCAGTTTCGGACAGGGTGGCGAGCAGTACTTC.

The chain uses TRBV7-9 and TRBJ1-1; TRBD1 is a possible D gene (5 bases). Germline V gives CDR1 SEHNR, CDR2 FQNEAQ (reference sequence). V was clipped by 5 bases and J by 4 bases, with 14 bases between them. The CDR3 runs 14 residues. CDR3 in amino acids: CASSATGWGTEAFF. The DNA for the CDR3 is TGTGCCAGCAGCGCCACAGGCTGGGGCACTGAAGCTTTCTTT.

The rearrangement uses TRBV11-2 and TRBJ2-7, with TRBD2 matching 13 bases. CDR1 is SGHAT and CDR2 is FQNNGV in the germline V gene. J lost 4 bases, V lost 0 bases, and 3 bases had no gene match. The CDR3 is 16 amino acids. This CDR3 is CASSLDWTSGSYEQYF. Written as DNA, the CDR3 is TGTGCCAGCAGCTTAGATTGGACTAGCGGGAGTTACGAGCAGTACTTC.

This clone was recorded at least ten times. The CDR3 region has the DNA TGTGCCAGCAGCTTAATCGACAGGGGGGTCTACGAGCAGTACTTC. Protein: CASSLIDRGVYEQYF. The J gene is TRBJ2-7, the V gene TRBV11-2; 9 bases match TRBD1. From germline, CDR1 is SGHAT and CDR2 FQNNGV. The CDR3 consists of 15 residues. V shed 2 bases and J 3 bases; nucleotides not matched to a gene: 5.

The chain links TRBV10-3 to TRBJ2-7; TRBD1 agrees at 9 bases. CDR1 is ENHRY, CDR2 SYGVKD, per germline. CDR3 length: 12 amino acids. V lost 6 bases and J lost 7; bases outside the gene matches: 4. The CDR3 protein is CAISGDREEQYF. The DNA for the CDR3 is TGTGCCATCAGCGGGGACAGGGAAGAGCAGTACTTC.

This sequence joins TRBV5-4 and TRBJ1-2; D might be TRBD1 (5 bases). Trimming removed 6 bases from V and 7 bases from J, with 16 bases in between. The CDR3 sequence is 13 residues long. Germline CDR1 and CDR2: SGHNT and YYREEE (reference sequence). CDR3 DNA: TGTGCCAGCACGGCAGCGGGGAGGGGTGGCTACACCTTC. This codes for CASTAAGRGGYTF.

This chain connects TRBV10-3 to TRBJ2-1; D is perhaps TRBD2 (7 bases). Germline V gene data show CDR1 as ENHRY and CDR2 as SYGVKD. Trimming removed 4 bases from V and 2 bases from J, with 12 bases in between. This CDR3 has 15 residues. This chain's CDR3 is CAISGSGGAYNEQFF. The CDR3 region has the DNA TGTGCCATCAGTGGGTCGGGGGGCGCCTACAATGAGCAGTTCTTC.

The chain joins TRBV28 to TRBJ2-7; D could derive from TRBD1 or TRBD2 (5 bases each). Germline values: CDR1 MDHEN, CDR2 SYDVKM. V was cut by 11 bases and J by 0 bases, with 20 bases left in between. This CDR3 has 15 residues. CDR3 coding DNA: TGTGCCGCTACGGGGCTAGCTCTCGGCTCCTACGAGCAGTACTTC. This encodes CAATGLALGSYEQYF.

A single count supports this clone. The chain combines TRBV2 with TRBJ1-1; D might be TRBD1 (6 bases). V lost 8 bases and J 4 bases, leaving 11 bases between the germline ends. The CDR3 runs to 12 residues. Germline V gives CDR1 SNHLY, CDR2 FYNNEI. The CDR3 sequence: CASATGSTEAFF. In DNA, the CDR3 is TGTGCCAGCGCTACAGGGAGCACTGAAGCTTTCTTT.

This chain links TRBV30 with TRBJ1-1; tentatively, D is TRBD1 (5 bases). This CDR3 has 14 amino acids. V was clipped by 3 bases and J by 0 bases, with 11 bases between them. Germline V gene lookup returns CDR1 GTSNPN and CDR2 SVGIG (reference sequence). CDR3 in DNA: TGTGCCTGGAGGCAGGGCGACATGAACACTGAAGCTTTCTTT. This gives the protein CAWRQGDMNTEAFF.

The CDR3 spells CASSLLGRSNTGELFF. The CDR3 bases are TGTGCCAGCAGTTTATTGGGCAGATCGAACACCGGGGAGCTGTTTTTT. The genes are TRBV28 and TRBJ2-2, with D unresolved. The CDR3 length is 16 residues. Trimming cost V 1 base and J 0 bases, with 9 bases left between them. Germline lookup yields CDR1 MDHEN and CDR2 SYDVKM.

In regard to this clone: One end of the junction varies from germline; a read error may be responsible. This chain links TRBV29-1 with TRBJ2-5, with a tentative D call TRBD1 (6 bases). Germline V gene sequence: CDR1 SQVTM, CDR2 ANQGSEA. The CDR3 is 13 residues long. CDR3 DNA sequence: TGCAGCGTTGAAGGTGGACAGCAAGAGACCCAGCACTTC. Translating it yields CSVEGGQQETQHF.

This clone was found once. The chain has TRBV4-3 and TRBJ1-1, with D uncertain. Germline V gene sequence: CDR1 LGHNA, CDR2 YSLEER. Between the trimmed V and J ends, which lost 4 bases and 1 base, there was a span of 13 bases. CDR3 size: 15 residues. The CDR3 nucleotides are TGCGCCAGCAGCCCCCTTGTTGGCGGGAACACTGAAGCTTTCTTT. Translated, it gives CASSPLVGGNTEAFF.

V is TRBV30 and J is TRBJ2-1; possible D gene TRBD1, 6 bases. The CDR3 loop spans 11 amino acids. The V gene lost 1 base and the J gene lost 12 bases, with 10 bases spanning the gap. CDR1 and CDR2 (germline): GTSNPN, SVGIG (reference sequence). The CDR3 loop is CAWSDRERQFF. The DNA for the CDR3 is TGTGCCTGGAGTGACAGGGAAAGGCAGTTCTTC.

The chain employs TRBV4-3 and TRBJ1-2; the D gene is possibly TRBD1 (5 bases). The length of the CDR3 is 15 residues. Germline V gene sequence: CDR1 LGHNA, CDR2 YSLEER. Trimming removed 2 bases at V and 0 bases at J, with 10 bases between. The CDR3 bases are TGCGCCAGCAGCCAATACAGGCTGCCTAACTATGGCTACACCTTC. Its translation is CASSQYRLPNYGYTF.

The J gene is TRBJ2-3, the V gene TRBV28; D possibly corresponds to TRBD1 (6 bases). V was clipped by 3 bases and J by 5 bases, with 15 bases between them. This CDR3 has 15 amino acids. Germline V gives CDR1 MDHEN, CDR2 SYDVKM. CDR3 protein: CASSLSGQGRDTQYF. The CDR3 nucleotides read TGTGCCAGCAGTTTGTCGGGGCAGGGGAGAGATACGCAGTATTTT.

This clone was detected many times. The chain uses TRBV18 and TRBJ1-1, with 8 positions matching TRBD1. The CDR3 runs to 16 residues. V trimming: 6 bases; J trimming: 3 bases; junction bases outside the gene matches: 12. Germline CDR1 is KGHSH and CDR2 is LQKENI. CDR3: CASSQGAGLDYTEAFF. The CDR3 DNA reads TGTGCCAGCTCGCAGGGGGCTGGGTTAGATTACACTGAAGCTTTCTTT.

The rearrangement uses TRBV11-2 and TRBJ2-1, with 10 bases fitting TRBD2. This CDR3 contains 15 residues. V lost 3 bases to trimming and J lost 9 bases; unmatched junction nucleotides: 8. Germline V gives CDR1 SGHAT, CDR2 FQNNGV. The DNA of the CDR3 is TGTGCCAGCAGCTTGAAGCGGGAGGGCCGCGGTGAGCAGTTCTTC. It yields the protein CASSLKREGRGEQFF.